This T cell receptor beta chain is from a study of blood T cells in healthy people across ages. As for the study in general: Per two T cells, about one barcoded beta molecule was captured through template switching.

This clonotype was counted at least ten times. Its antigen is as yet unknown. The CDR3 length is 13 residues. The V gene's germline CDR1 is KGHDR and CDR2 SFDVKD. V gave up 6 bases and J gave up 3 bases, with 8 bases separating them. The use of a sample-barcoded 5' primer and a J-beta primer mix characterized a second PCR of 7 to 11 cycles. Sequencing of every sample gave 3 million or more CDR3-containing paired-end reads. TCRdb independently ran MiXCR on the 5' RACE reads; one entry per CDR3 protein. The table includes hundreds of thousands of distinct CDR3 sequences, more than 45% detected once. Study observations and caveats: In older individuals, TCR beta diversity per million T cells was lower, falling roughly linearly with age.

Sequenced sample: blood. The TCR was taken from a woman of 80 years or more in good health. The V and J genes are TRBV24-1 and TRBJ2-1; D call uncertain. As DNA, the CDR3 is TGTGCCACCAGTTCAACGGTCTACAATGAGCAGTTCTTC. Amino acids: CATSSTVYNEQFF.